A single sample gave rise to the 21 T cell receptor beta chains below, sequenced in a study of T cell changes during pregnancy in multiple sclerosis. The protocol was immunoSEQ multiplex PCR, while the TCRdb copy is restricted to in-frame clones and leaves out a portion. This table has over 85,000 clones, 91% appearing once. Sequencing used peripheral blood, obtained after pregnancy. These receptors came from a female donor in good health, enrolled as a control in a pregnancy study.

The chain joins TRBV27 to TRBJ2-2; tentatively, D is TRBD2 (5 bases). The CDR3 contains 13 residues. V lost 2 bases to trimming and J lost 6 bases, with 7 bases between them. Germline CDR1 MNHEY, CDR2 SMNVEV (reference sequence). Here the CDR3 DNA reads TGTGCCAGCAGTTTAGAGGGATCCGGGGAGCTGTTTTTT. It yields the protein CASSLEGSGELFF.

This rearrangement joins TRBV11-2 to TRBJ1-1; a weak D match, TRBD1 (5 bases). The germline gives CDR1 SGHAT, CDR2 FQNNGV. The CDR3 runs to 15 residues. The V and J ends lost 1 base and 3 bases respectively, with 12 bases between them. As DNA, the CDR3 is TGTGCCAGCAGCTTAGTCGGGGGTGTGTACACTGAAGCTTTCTTT. This translates into CASSLVGGVYTEAFF.

CDR3 amino acids: CASRQTGDWTEAFF. The CDR3 nucleotides are TGTGCCAGCAGACAAACGGGTGATTGGACTGAAGCTTTCTTT. The gene calls are TRBV27 and TRBJ1-1; no definite D call. This CDR3 spans 14 amino acids. The V gene lost 6 bases and the J gene lost 5 bases, with 16 bases spanning the gap. The germline V gene encodes CDR1 MNHEY and CDR2 SMNVEV (reference sequence).

The chain couples TRBV5-6 to TRBJ2-5; 8 bases match TRBD2. Germline V lookup: CDR1 SGHDT, CDR2 YYEEEE. This CDR3 has 15 residues. The V segment lost 3 bases and the J segment 3 bases; nucleotides outside the gene matches: 7. The CDR3 DNA is TGTGCCAGCAGCTCGCGGGGGACTAGGGAAGAGACCCAGTACTTC. Encoded protein: CASSSRGTREETQYF.

The chain combines TRBV7-9 with TRBJ2-1; D remains unclear. The germline CDR1 and CDR2 sequences are SEHNR and FQNEAQ (reference sequence). This CDR3 has 12 residues. Between the trimmed V and J ends, which lost 5 bases and 5 bases, there was a span of 7 bases. CDR3 sequence reads: CASSQTDNEQFF. In DNA form, the CDR3 reads TGTGCCAGCAGCCAGACTGACAATGAGCAGTTCTTC.

The gene calls are TRBV7-2 and TRBJ1-6, with TRBD1 matching 10 bases. V gave up 5 bases and J gave up 9 bases; unmatched junction bases: 7. Germline lookup yields CDR1 SGHTA and CDR2 FQGNSA. The CDR3 runs 15 residues. DNA for the CDR3: TGTGCCAGCAGCCGACAGGGGGCGCAGGGTTCACCCCTCCACTTT. It is translated as CASSRQGAQGSPLHF.

The chain couples TRBV5-4 to TRBJ1-6; TRBD1 matches 7 bases. V shed 3 bases, J shed 1 base, and the junction held 10 bases outside the gene matches. CDR3 length equals 18 residues. Germline V lookup: CDR1 SGHNT, CDR2 YYREEE (reference sequence). The CDR3 protein is CASSSGTTRGSYNSPLHF. DNA for the CDR3: TGTGCCAGCAGCTCCGGGACGACCAGGGGGTCCTATAATTCACCCCTCCACTTT.

The V gene is TRBV19, the J gene TRBJ2-7, with a possible D match to TRBD1 (6 bases). V lost 1 base, J lost 0 bases, and 16 bases lay in between. The length of the CDR3 is 17 residues. Germline-derived CDR1 and CDR2 are LNHDA and SQIVND (reference sequence). The CDR3 DNA reads as TGTGCCAGTAGTATAGTATCGACAGGTGCAAGCTCCTACGAGCAGTACTTC. Translating gives CASSIVSTGASSYEQYF.

The chain links TRBV27 to TRBJ2-1, with 9 bases that match TRBD2. CDR1 and CDR2 (germline): MNHEY, SMNVEV (reference sequence). With V trimmed by 11 bases and J by 6 bases, 8 bases remained unmatched. This CDR3 contains 13 residues. The chain's CDR3 is CAAQRTSVNEQFF. The CDR3 coding sequence is TGTGCCGCCCAGAGGACTAGCGTCAATGAGCAGTTCTTC.

This sequence joins TRBV15 and TRBJ1-1, with D maybe TRBD1 (5 bases). The V end was cut by 1 base, the J end by 1 base, with 7 bases between. The CDR3 totals 14 residues. Germline loops: CDR1 LNHNV, CDR2 YYDKDF (reference sequence). DNA of the CDR3: TGTGCCACCAGCAGAGGCAGGGCGAACACTGAAGCTTTCTTT. This translates into CATSRGRANTEAFF.

V is TRBV7-8 and J is TRBJ1-1; TRBD1 might be the D (5 bases). Germline V lookup: CDR1 SGHVS, CDR2 FQNEAQ. The CDR3 is 13 amino acids. Between the trimmed V and J ends, which lost 8 bases and 4 bases, there was a span of 14 bases. CDR3 loop: CASRAGMTTEAFF. DNA of the CDR3: TGTGCCAGCCGGGCAGGGATGACCACTGAAGCTTTCTTT. Based on the CDR3 plus reference TRBV7-8 and TRBJ1-1, the full variable domain is GAGVSQSPRYKVAKRGQDVALRCDPISGHVSLFWYQQALGQGPEFLTYFQNEAQLDKSGLPSDRFFAERPEGSVSTLKIQRTQQEDSAVYLCASRAGMTTEAFFGQGTRLTVV.

This chain links TRBV7-2 with TRBJ1-1; possibly TRBD1 for D (5 bases). V was shortened by 1 base and J by 6 bases, with 9 bases between the two germline ends. Looked up from germline, CDR1 is SGHTA and CDR2 is FQGNSA. The CDR3 is 13 amino acids. The CDR3 nucleotides are TGTGCCAGCAGCTTAGATACGACAGCTGAAGCTTTCTTT. Residues: CASSLDTTAEAFF.

The chain links TRBV9 to TRBJ2-7; a possible D gene is TRBD2 (5 bases). V was shortened by 0 bases and J by 5 bases, with 15 bases between the two germline ends. This CDR3 contains 15 residues. The V gene's germline CDR1 is SGDLS and CDR2 YYNGEE. Here the CDR3 reads CASSVVGGPRDEQYF. For the CDR3, the DNA is TGTGCCAGCAGCGTAGTGGGCGGTCCGAGGGACGAGCAGTACTTC.

The V gene is TRBV7-9, the J gene TRBJ2-3; tentative D call: TRBD2 (6 bases). Germline values: CDR1 SEHNR, CDR2 FQNEAQ (reference sequence). CDR3 length equals 16 residues. V lost 8 bases to trimming and J lost 2 bases, with 20 bases between them. The CDR3 nucleotides are TGTGCCAGCTGTACTGGATGGGAGGCCCCCACAGATACGCAGTATTTT. It encodes CASCTGWEAPTDTQYF. Full variable domain (rest looked up from reference TRBV7-9 and TRBJ2-3): DTGVSQNPRHKITKRGQNVTFRCDPISEHNRLYWYRQTLGQGPEFLTYFQNEAQLEKSRLLSDRFSAERPKGSFSTLEIQRTEQGDSAMYLCASCTGWEAPTDTQYFGPGTRLTVL.

V is TRBV9 and J is TRBJ2-1; 7 positions agree with TRBD2. The CDR3 length is 15 residues. Per germline, CDR1 SGDLS and CDR2 YYNGEE. V trimming: 0 bases; J trimming: 5 bases; junction bases outside the gene matches: 5. CDR3 DNA sequence: TGTGCCAGCAGCGTAGAAGGGGACTACAACAATGAGCAGTTCTTC. Amino acids: CASSVEGDYNNEQFF.

The CDR3 DNA sequence: TGTGCCAGTAGTATAGTGCTGGGAGAGACCTACGAGCAGTACTTC. Translation gives CASSIVLGETYEQYF. This chain links TRBV19 with TRBJ2-7; D perhaps matches TRBD2 (5 bases). CDR1 and CDR2 from the germline V gene are LNHDA and SQIVND (reference sequence). The CDR3 contains 15 residues. V dropped 1 base and J dropped 2 bases, with 12 bases sitting between them.

This clone was recorded only once. The V gene is TRBV2, the J gene TRBJ2-5; TRBD1 is a possible D gene (5 bases). Per germline, CDR1 SNHLY and CDR2 FYNNEI. Between the trimmed V and J ends, which lost 2 bases and 2 bases, there was a span of 12 bases. The CDR3 covers 15 residues. The CDR3 spells CASSETGRAQETQYF. The CDR3 nucleotides read TGTGCCAGCAGTGAAACTGGCAGGGCGCAAGAGACCCAGTACTTC.

The gene calls are TRBV29-1 and TRBJ2-6; TRBD1 matches at 8 bases. The CDR3 is made up of 16 amino acids. Germline V gene data show CDR1 as SQVTM and CDR2 as ANQGSEA. With V trimmed by 5 bases and J by 0 bases, 6 bases remained unmatched. The CDR3 DNA sequence: TGCAGCGTTCCCGGGACAGGTAGCTCTGGGGCCAACGTCCTGACTTTC. It translates to CSVPGTGSSGANVLTF.

This sequence joins TRBV20-1 and TRBJ2-3; D call uncertain. V was shortened by 3 bases and J by 9 bases, with 7 bases between the two germline ends. This CDR3 spans 10 amino acids. Germline V gene data show CDR1 as DFQATT and CDR2 as SNEGSKA (reference sequence). Here the CDR3 DNA reads TGCAGTGCTAGGAAGGAGACGCAGTATTTT. Protein sequence: CSARKETQYF.

The rearrangement uses TRBV7-8 and TRBJ1-1; D is perhaps TRBD1 (5 bases). Trimming took off 1 base at V and 2 bases at J, with 11 bases between the two ends. The CDR3 has 15 amino acids. Germline V gives CDR1 SGHVS, CDR2 FQNEAQ. For the CDR3, the DNA is TGTGCCAGCAGCTTAGGAGCGGGGCACAACACTGAAGCTTTCTTT. Its translation is CASSLGAGHNTEAFF.

The genes are TRBV4-1 and TRBJ1-5; D not certain. The CDR3 extends over 18 amino acids. Trimming pared 0 bases from V and 5 bases from J, leaving 20 bases between. CDR1 and CDR2 from the germline V gene are MGHRA and YSYEKL. DNA of the CDR3: TGCGCCAGCAGCCAAGATTATCCGGTACGAGCCAACCATCAGCCCCAGCATTTT. Amino acid sequence: CASSQDYPVRANHQPQHF.